This TCR beta chain appears in the sequencing data of a study of T cells in Graves' hyperthyroidism and ophthalmopathy. Absence of ophthalmopathy progression within 18 months defined stable Graves' hyperthyroidism. This clonotype was detected many times. Germline V lookup: CDR1 DFQATT, CDR2 SNEGSKA (reference sequence). The CDR3 has 15 amino acids. Trimming cost V 6 bases and J 3 bases; bases outside gene matches: 11. Researchers amplified the TCR beta CDR3 regions from RNA transcripts. During a first-round RT-PCR of the TCR CDR3, the HTBI primer set was used. TCRdb ran MiXCR on the multiplex PCR reads and lists one entry per CDR3 protein. The sample shows hundreds of thousands of distinct CDR3 sequences, around 13% of them seen only once.

The chain is built from TRBV20-1 and TRBJ2-1, with 7 nucleotides matching TRBD2. The receptor was derived from a woman between 18 and 30 years old with Graves' hyperthyroidism. Sequenced sample: blood. CDR3 residues: CSASPLALDYNEQFF. CDR3 sequence (DNA): TGCAGTGCCTCCCCACTAGCGTTAGACTACAATGAGCAGTTCTTC.